This TCR beta chain appears in the sequencing data of a study of blood T cell repertoires in COVID-19. Study-level background: There were acute and convalescent COVID-19 samples, and they came from the United States, Italy and Spain. In each case, the material was cDNA or gDNA derived from T cells, B-cell-depleted T cells, or PBMCs.

J lost 1 base, V lost 6 bases, and 7 bases had no gene match. CDR1 and CDR2 from the germline V gene are MDHEN and SYDVKM. CDR3 length: 16 residues. Original data processing: Estimation of nucleated cell counts relied on the amplification of reference gene primers. This table comes from immunoSEQ multiplex PCR, and its TCRdb copy is limited to in-frame clones, with some not included. For V, J and clone size, that table is used; D and trimming come from the DNA. The sample carries roughly 110,000 clones, roughly 90% recorded once. Source material: peripheral blood. The genes are TRBV28 and TRBJ2-2; TRBD1 matches at 8 bases. This receptor was obtained from a man in his forties or fifties with active or convalescent COVID-19. The CDR3, as DNA: TGTGCCAGCAGCGGACAGGGCCGGGAGAACACCGGGGAGCTGTTTTTT. Translated, it gives CASSGQGRENTGELFF.